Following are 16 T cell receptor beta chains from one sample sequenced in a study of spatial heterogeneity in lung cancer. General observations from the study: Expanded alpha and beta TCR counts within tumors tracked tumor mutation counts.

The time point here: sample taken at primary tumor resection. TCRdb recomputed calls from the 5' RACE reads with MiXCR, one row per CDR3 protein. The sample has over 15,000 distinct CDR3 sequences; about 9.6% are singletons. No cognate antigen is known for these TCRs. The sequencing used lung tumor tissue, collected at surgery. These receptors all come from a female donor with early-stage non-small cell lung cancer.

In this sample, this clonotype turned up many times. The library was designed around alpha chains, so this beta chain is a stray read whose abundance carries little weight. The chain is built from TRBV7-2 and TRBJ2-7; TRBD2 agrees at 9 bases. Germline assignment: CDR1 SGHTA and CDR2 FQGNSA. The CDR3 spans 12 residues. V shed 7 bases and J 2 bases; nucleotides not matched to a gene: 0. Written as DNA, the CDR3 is TGTGCCAGCACTAGCGGGGCCTACGAGCAGTACTTC. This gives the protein CASTSGAYEQYF. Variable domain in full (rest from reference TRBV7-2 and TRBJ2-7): GAGVSQSPSNKVTEKGKDVELRCDPISGHTALYWYRQSLGQGLEFLIYFQGNSAPDKSGLPSDRFSAERTGGSVSTLTIQRTQQEDSAVYLCASTSGAYEQYFGPGTRLTVT.

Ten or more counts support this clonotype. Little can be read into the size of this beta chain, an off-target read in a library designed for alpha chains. The CDR3 sequence: CASSQDRTAYGYTF. The CDR3 nucleotides read TGTGCCAGCAGCCAAGATCGGACAGCCTATGGCTACACCTTC. This chain connects TRBV4-2 to TRBJ1-2, with D perhaps matching TRBD1 (6 bases). The ends were cut back, 0 bases at V and 4 bases at J, with 9 bases in the middle. CDR1 and CDR2 (germline): LGHNA, YNFKEQ. The CDR3 spans 14 residues.

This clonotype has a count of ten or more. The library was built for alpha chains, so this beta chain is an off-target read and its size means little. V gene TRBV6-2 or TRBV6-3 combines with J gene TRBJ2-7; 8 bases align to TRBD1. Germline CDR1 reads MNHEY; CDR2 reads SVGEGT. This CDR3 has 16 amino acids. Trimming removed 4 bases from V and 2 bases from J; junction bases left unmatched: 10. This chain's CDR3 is CASSFGQGASTYEQYF. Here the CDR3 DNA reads TGTGCCAGCAGTTTCGGACAGGGTGCCTCTACCTACGAGCAGTACTTC.

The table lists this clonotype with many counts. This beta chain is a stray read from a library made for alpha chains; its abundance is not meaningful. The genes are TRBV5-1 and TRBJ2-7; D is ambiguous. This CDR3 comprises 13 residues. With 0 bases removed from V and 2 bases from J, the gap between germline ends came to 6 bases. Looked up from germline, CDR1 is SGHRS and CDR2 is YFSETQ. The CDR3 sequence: CASSLGPAYEQYF. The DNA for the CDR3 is TGCGCCAGCAGCTTGGGACCCGCCTACGAGCAGTACTTC.

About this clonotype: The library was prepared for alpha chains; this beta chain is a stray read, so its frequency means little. CDR3 in DNA: TGTGCCAGCAGACTCTCAGGGGGACTAGCGGGACGGGATACGCAGTATTTT. Translating it yields CASRLSGGLAGRDTQYF. V and J are TRBV6-1 and TRBJ2-3; 13 bases match TRBD2. The V and J ends lost 6 bases and 6 bases, in that order; junction bases with no gene match: 12. Germline lookup yields CDR1 MNHNS and CDR2 SASEGT. The CDR3 contains 17 residues.

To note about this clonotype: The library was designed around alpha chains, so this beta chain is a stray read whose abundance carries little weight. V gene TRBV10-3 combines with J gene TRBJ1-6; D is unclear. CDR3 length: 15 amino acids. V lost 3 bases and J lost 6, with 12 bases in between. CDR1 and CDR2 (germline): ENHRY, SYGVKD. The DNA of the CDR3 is TGTGCCATCAGTGAACGCCGGCATTGTAATTCACCCCTCCACTTT. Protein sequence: CAISERRHCNSPLHF.

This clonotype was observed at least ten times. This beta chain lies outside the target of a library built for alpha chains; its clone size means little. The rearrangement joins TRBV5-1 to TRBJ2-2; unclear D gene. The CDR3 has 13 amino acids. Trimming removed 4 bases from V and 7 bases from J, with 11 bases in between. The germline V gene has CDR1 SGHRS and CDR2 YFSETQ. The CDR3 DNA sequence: TGCGCCAGCAGCCCGGTGGTTGGCGGGGAGCTGTTTTTT. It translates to CASSPVVGGELFF.

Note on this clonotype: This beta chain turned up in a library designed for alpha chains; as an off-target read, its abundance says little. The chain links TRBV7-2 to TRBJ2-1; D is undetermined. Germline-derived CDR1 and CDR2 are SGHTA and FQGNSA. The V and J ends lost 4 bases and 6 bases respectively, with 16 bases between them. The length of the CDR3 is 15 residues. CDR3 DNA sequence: TGTGCCAGCAGCTCCCCGGAACGGACCCCCAATGAGCAGTTCTTC. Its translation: CASSSPERTPNEQFF.

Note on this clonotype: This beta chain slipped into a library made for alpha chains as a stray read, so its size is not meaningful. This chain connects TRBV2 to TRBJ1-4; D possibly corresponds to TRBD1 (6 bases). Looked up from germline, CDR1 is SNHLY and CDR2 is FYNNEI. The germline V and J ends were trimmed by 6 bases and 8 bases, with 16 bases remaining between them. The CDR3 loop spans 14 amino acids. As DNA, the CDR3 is TGTGCCAGCAGCCGACAGGTCGTGGGAGAAAAACTGTTTTTT. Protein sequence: CASSRQVVGEKLFF.

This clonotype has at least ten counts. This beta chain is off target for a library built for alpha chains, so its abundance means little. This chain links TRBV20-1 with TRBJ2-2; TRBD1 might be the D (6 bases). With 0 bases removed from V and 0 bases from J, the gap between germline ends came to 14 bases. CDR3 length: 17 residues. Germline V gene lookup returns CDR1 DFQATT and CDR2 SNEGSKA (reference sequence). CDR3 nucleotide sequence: TGCAGTGCTAGAGATGAAGGGGGAGCCTCGAACACCGGGGAGCTGTTTTTT. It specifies CSARDEGGASNTGELFF.

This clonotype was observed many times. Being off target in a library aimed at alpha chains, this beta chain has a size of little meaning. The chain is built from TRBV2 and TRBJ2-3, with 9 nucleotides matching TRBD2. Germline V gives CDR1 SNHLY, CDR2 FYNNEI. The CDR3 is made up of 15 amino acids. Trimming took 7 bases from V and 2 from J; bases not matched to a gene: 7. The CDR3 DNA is TGTGCCAGCACCCCCGGCGGGGGGGACACAGATACGCAGTATTTT. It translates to CASTPGGGDTDTQYF.

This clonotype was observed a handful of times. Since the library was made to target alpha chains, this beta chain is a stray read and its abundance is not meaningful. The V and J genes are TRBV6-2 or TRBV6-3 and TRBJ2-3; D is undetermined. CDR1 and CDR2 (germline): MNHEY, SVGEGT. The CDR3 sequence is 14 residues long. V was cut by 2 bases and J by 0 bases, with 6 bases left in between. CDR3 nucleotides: TGTGCCAGCAGTTACGGAAGGAGCACAGATACGCAGTATTTT. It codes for CASSYGRSTDTQYF.

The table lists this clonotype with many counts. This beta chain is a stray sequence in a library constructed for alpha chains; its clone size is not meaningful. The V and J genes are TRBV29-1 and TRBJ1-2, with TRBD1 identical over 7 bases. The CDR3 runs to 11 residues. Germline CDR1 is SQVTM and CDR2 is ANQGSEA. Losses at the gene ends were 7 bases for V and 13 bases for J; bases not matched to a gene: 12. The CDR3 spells CSAKGTESPTF. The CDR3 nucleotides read TGCAGCGCAAAAGGGACAGAGTCACCCACCTTC.

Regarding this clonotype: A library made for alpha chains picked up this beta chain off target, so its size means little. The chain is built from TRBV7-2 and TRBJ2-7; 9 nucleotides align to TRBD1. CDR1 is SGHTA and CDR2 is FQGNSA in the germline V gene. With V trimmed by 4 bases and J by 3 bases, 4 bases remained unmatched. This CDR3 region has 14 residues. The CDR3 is CASSSWTGDYEQYF. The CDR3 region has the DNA TGTGCCAGCAGCTCCTGGACAGGGGACTACGAGCAGTACTTC. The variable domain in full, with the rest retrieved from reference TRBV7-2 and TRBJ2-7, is GAGVSQSPSNKVTEKGKDVELRCDPISGHTALYWYRQSLGQGLEFLIYFQGNSAPDKSGLPSDRFSAERTGGSVSTLTIQRTQQEDSAVYLCASSSWTGDYEQYFGPGTRLTVT.

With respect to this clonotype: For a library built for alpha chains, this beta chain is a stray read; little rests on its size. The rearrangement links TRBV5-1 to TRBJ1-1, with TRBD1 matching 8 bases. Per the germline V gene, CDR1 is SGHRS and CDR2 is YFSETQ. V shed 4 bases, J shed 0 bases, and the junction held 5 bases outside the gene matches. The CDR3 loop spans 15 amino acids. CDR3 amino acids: CASSLGQGMNTEAFF. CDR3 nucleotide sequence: TGCGCCAGCAGCCTCGGACAGGGAATGAACACTGAAGCTTTCTTT.

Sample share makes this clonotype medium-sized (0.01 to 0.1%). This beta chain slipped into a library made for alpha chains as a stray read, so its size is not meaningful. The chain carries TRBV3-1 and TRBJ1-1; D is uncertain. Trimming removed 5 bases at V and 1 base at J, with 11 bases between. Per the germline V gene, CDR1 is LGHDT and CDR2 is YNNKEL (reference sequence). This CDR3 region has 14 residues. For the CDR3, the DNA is TGTGCCAGCAGCTTGACGCAGGAGAACACTGAAGCTTTCTTT. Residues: CASSLTQENTEAFF. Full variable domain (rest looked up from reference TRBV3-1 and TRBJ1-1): DTAVSQTPKYLVTQMGNDKSIKCEQNLGHDTMYWYKQDSKKFLKIMFSYNNKELIINETVPNRFSPKSPDKAHLNLHINSLELGDSAVYFCASSLTQENTEAFFGQGTRLTVV.